This TCR beta chain is from a study of T cell changes during pregnancy in multiple sclerosis. The data were produced by immunoSEQ multiplex PCR, yet TCRdb's version contains in-frame clones alone and is incomplete. This sample has roughly 100,000 clones; around 90% occur once, and the top ten carry around 1.5%. The clonotype comes from a female donor with multiple sclerosis, enrolled in a pregnancy study. The sequencing here drew on peripheral blood, taken after pregnancy.

The CDR3 region has the DNA TGTGCCAACCAGGGTCCCCTAGCGAAGAATGAGCAGTTCTTC. It translates to CANQGPLAKNEQFF. The chain uses TRBV2 and TRBJ2-1; TRBD2 is a possible D gene (6 bases). The CDR3 is 14 amino acids. Germline-derived CDR1 and CDR2 are SNHLY and FYNNEI. V lost 10 bases and J 7 bases, leaving 20 bases between the germline ends.